A selection of T cell receptor beta chains follows, all from one sample in a study of blood T cell repertoires in COVID-19. The method was immunoSEQ multiplex PCR; TCRdb's version includes in-frame clones alone and lacks a portion of them. Among fewer than 350,000 clones listed, roughly 88% were seen once. The sequenced material came from PBMCs or T cells enriched from blood (not recorded which). Receptors were obtained from a woman aged 35 to 49 with acute COVID-19. CDR3s include the opening cysteine and the closing phenylalanine or tryptophan. A D gene is named only where the DNA matches it firmly. Only some rows state a clone size, as once, few, many or a class for expanded clones.

v_gene	abundance	d_gene	j_gene	CDR3aa	CDR3nt
TRBV24-1	-	-	TRBJ2-3	CATSGRGIGTDTQYF	TGTGCCACCAGCGGCAGGGGCATTGGCACAGATACGCAGTATTTT
TRBV10-3	-	-	TRBJ1-1	CAIRNPGLQETEAFF	TGTGCCATCAGAAACCCGGGACTCCAGGAGACTGAAGCTTTCTTT
TRBV6-5	many	TRBD1	TRBJ2-2	CASKRDRMTGELFF	TGTGCCAGCAAAAGGGACAGGATGACCGGGGAGCTGTTTTTT
TRBV5-1	-	TRBD1	TRBJ1-3	CASSREPTGRSGNTIYF	TGCGCCAGCAGCCGGGAACCGACAGGGCGATCAGGAAACACCATATATTTT
TRBV19	-	-	TRBJ1-5	CASSPRQENQPQHF	TGTGCCAGTAGTCCCCGACAGGAGAATCAGCCCCAGCATTTT
TRBV19	once	-	TRBJ1-1	CASSRTVNTEAFF	TGTGCCAGTAGTAGGACAGTGAACACTGAAGCTTTCTTT
TRBV7-2	once	-	TRBJ1-2	CASSLSTTYYGYTF	TGTGCCAGCAGCTTATCTACCACCTACTATGGCTACACCTTC
TRBV6-5	-	TRBD1	TRBJ1-2	CASSRRETGGYGYTF	TGTGCCAGCAGTCGGAGAGAGACAGGGGGCTATGGCTACACCTTC
TRBV4-1	many	TRBD1	TRBJ2-7	CASSRGEGQGNYEQYF	TGCGCCAGCAGCCGCGGGGAAGGACAGGGGAATTACGAGCAGTACTTC
TRBV2	few	-	TRBJ1-5	CASSETGPGNQPQHF	TGTGCCAGCAGTGAAACAGGGCCGGGCAATCAGCCCCAGCATTTT
TRBV29-1	once	-	TRBJ1-2	CSVEVGSYGYTF	TGCAGCGTTGAAGTGGGGAGCTATGGCTACACCTTC
TRBV7-2	-	-	TRBJ1-1	CASSLDRHLNTEAFF	TGTGCCAGCAGCTTAGATCGTCACTTGAACACTGAAGCTTTCTTT
TRBV5-4	once	TRBD2	TRBJ2-2	CASSPTSGVTGELFF	TGTGCCAGCAGTCCGACTAGCGGGGTCACCGGGGAGCTGTTTTTT
TRBV4-1	-	TRBD1	TRBJ1-5	CASSGSQGAQPQHF	TGCGCCAGCAGCGGGAGTCAGGGGGCGCAGCCCCAGCATTTT
TRBV19	few	TRBD2	TRBJ2-3	CASSMTSVSTDTQYF	TGTGCCAGTAGTATGACTAGCGTTAGCACAGATACGCAGTATTTT
TRBV25-1	-	TRBD1	TRBJ1-2	CASSEPGQGNYGYTF	TGTGCCAGCAGTGAACCGGGACAGGGGAACTATGGCTACACCTTC
TRBV5-1	-	TRBD2	TRBJ2-3	CATRQGLALTDTQYF	TGCGCCACCAGACAAGGACTAGCGCTTACAGATACGCAGTATTTT
TRBV18	once	-	TRBJ2-7	CASSLRGINSYEQYF	TGTGCCAGCTCACTTAGGGGCATTAACTCCTACGAGCAGTACTTC
TRBV14	-	TRBD1	TRBJ1-6	CASSAGGGSPLHF	TGTGCCAGCAGCGCAGGGGGAGGTTCACCCCTCCACTTT
TRBV28	-	TRBD1	TRBJ1-3	CASSLAGGKSTIYF	TGTGCCAGCAGTTTAGCAGGGGGAAAGTCCACCATATATTTT
TRBV7-9	-	TRBD1	TRBJ1-3	CASSSTGGAGNTIYF	TGTGCCAGCAGCTCGACAGGGGGGGCTGGAAACACCATATATTTT
TRBV7-2	once	-	TRBJ1-1	CASSLVPLRAEAFF	TGTGCCAGCAGCTTAGTTCCCTTGAGGGCTGAAGCTTTCTTT
TRBV20-1	-	-	TRBJ1-1	CSASYPPRGTEAFF	TGCAGTGCTAGTTACCCCCCCCGGGGCACTGAAGCTTTCTTT
TRBV5-1	-	TRBD2	TRBJ2-2	CASSQSHGSGRNTGELFF	TGCGCCAGCAGTCAATCCCATGGGAGCGGGAGAAACACCGGGGAGCTGTTTTTT
TRBV28	-	TRBD1	TRBJ2-1	CASNPGGQGAGEQFF	TGTGCCAGCAATCCTGGGGGACAGGGGGCCGGTGAGCAGTTCTTC
TRBV10-3	-	-	TRBJ2-7	CAISELRFGEQYF	TGTGCCATCAGTGAGCTCAGGTTTGGCGAGCAGTACTTC
TRBV28	few	-	TRBJ1-5	CASSLSEKSQHF	TGTGCCAGCAGTTTATCTGAGAAATCCCAGCATTTT
TRBV11-2	-	-	TRBJ2-1	CASRQGGTYNEQFF	TGTGCCAGCAGACAGGGGGGGACATACAATGAGCAGTTCTTC
TRBV4-2	-	TRBD2	TRBJ2-7	CASSHVKTSGSGYEQYF	TGTGCCAGCAGCCACGTTAAAACTAGCGGGTCAGGATACGAGCAGTACTTC
TRBV19	-	TRBD1	TRBJ1-1	CASSRPGQANTEAFF	TGTGCCAGTAGTCGGCCGGGACAGGCTAACACTGAAGCTTTCTTT
TRBV3-1/TRBV3-2	-	-	TRBJ2-5	CASSPTVQETQYF	TGTGCCAGCAGCCCGACAGTCCAAGAGACCCAGTACTTC
TRBV19	-	TRBD2	TRBJ2-5	CASSPGKTSGRSETQYF	TGTGCCAGTAGTCCCGGGAAGACTAGCGGGAGGTCAGAGACCCAGTACTTC
TRBV3-1/TRBV3-2	-	TRBD1	TRBJ1-2	CASGYRGGYGYTF	TGTGCCAGCGGTTACAGGGGTGGCTATGGCTACACCTTC
TRBV19	once	TRBD1	TRBJ1-5	CASSMGDSNNQPQHF	TGTGCCAGTAGTATGGGGGACAGCAACAATCAGCCCCAGCATTTT
TRBV6-4	-	-	TRBJ1-3	CASSDSRVSSGNTIYF	TGTGCCAGCAGTGACTCGAGAGTATCCTCTGGAAACACCATATATTTT
TRBV6-5	-	-	TRBJ1-2	CASSLGGNYGYTF	TGTGCCAGCAGTCTGGGGGGGAACTATGGCTACACCTTC
TRBV5-5	-	-	TRBJ2-7	CASSAATREQYF	TGTGCCAGCAGCGCCGCCACGAGAGAGCAGTACTTC
TRBV28	-	-	TRBJ1-1	CASGFSGGLNTEAFF	TGTGCCAGCGGGTTTTCGGGGGGGTTGAACACTGAAGCTTTCTTT
TRBV3-1/TRBV3-2	-	-	TRBJ1-1	CASRIGQRNTEAFF	TGTGCCAGCAGGATCGGACAGCGGAACACTGAAGCTTTCTTT
TRBV6-1	-	-	TRBJ1-1	CASSEAPGLTEAFF	TGTGCCAGCAGTGAAGCGCCAGGGTTAACTGAAGCTTTCTTT
TRBV27	-	-	TRBJ1-2	CASSKRGTLRDYGYTF	TGTGCCAGCAGTAAGCGGGGTACCCTCCGGGACTATGGCTACACCTTC